One and the same sample provided the 13 T cell receptor beta chains below, sequenced in a study of technical replicates of blood from a handful of donors. Sequencing was performed with immunoSEQ multiplex PCR; in TCRdb, only in-frame clones are kept and a portion is missing. The sample lists some 64,000 clones; approximately 97% were seen once. The sequenced sample consisted of T cells isolated from PBMCs. The receptor source for this set is a human donor in good health.

V usage is TRBV19 and J usage is TRBJ2-5; 9 nucleotides line up with TRBD2. Looked up from germline, CDR1 is LNHDA and CDR2 is SQIVND (reference sequence). This CDR3 comprises 15 residues. The trim removed 6 bases at V and 5 bases at J, leaving 10 bases unmatched. The CDR3 DNA is TGTGCCAGTAGGGCTAGCGGGACTATATCGGAGACCCAGTACTTC. The encoded protein is CASRASGTISETQYF.

Comment on this clone: Other DNA sequences in the sample encode the same CDR3. This chain connects TRBV7-9 to TRBJ1-3; 7 positions match TRBD1. The germline V gene encodes CDR1 SEHNR and CDR2 FQNEAQ (reference sequence). V trimming: 4 bases; J trimming: 1 base; junction bases outside the gene matches: 1. The CDR3 contains 14 residues. The CDR3 bases are TGTGCCAGCAGCTCACAGGGGTCTGGAAACACCATATATTTT. Amino acids: CASSSQGSGNTIYF.

This chain links TRBV19 with TRBJ2-3; D unresolved. Germline loops: CDR1 LNHDA, CDR2 SQIVND (reference sequence). Trimming pared 10 bases from V and 2 bases from J, leaving 19 bases between. The CDR3 contains 15 residues. In DNA, the CDR3 is TGTGCCACCCACTCAGGCTCGGTAACCACAGATACGCAGTATTTT. It encodes CATHSGSVTTDTQYF.

The rearrangement links TRBV5-4 to TRBJ2-7; possible D gene TRBD2, 6 bases. CDR3 size: 14 residues. The germline gives CDR1 SGHNT, CDR2 YYREEE (reference sequence). Trimming removed 2 bases at V and 4 bases at J, with 13 bases between. CDR3 sequence: CASSLYGSSYEQYF. CDR3 DNA: TGTGCCAGCAGCTTATACGGGAGCTCTTACGAGCAGTACTTC.

The V gene is TRBV7-9, the J gene TRBJ2-7; TRBD2 is a possible D gene (7 bases). Germline V lookup: CDR1 SEHNR, CDR2 FQNEAQ (reference sequence). Trimming shortened V by 5 bases and J by 3 bases, and 20 bases separated the two germline ends. There are 16 residues in the CDR3. The DNA for the CDR3 is TGTGCCAGCAGCCCCACCCGGGGGGCGGGGCTCTACGAGCAGTACTTC. Encoded protein: CASSPTRGAGLYEQYF. Full variable domain (outside the CDR3, taken from reference TRBV7-9 and TRBJ2-7): DTGVSQNPRHKITKRGQNVTFRCDPISEHNRLYWYRQTLGQGPEFLTYFQNEAQLEKSRLLSDRFSAERPKGSFSTLEIQRTEQGDSAMYLCASSPTRGAGLYEQYFGPGTRLTVT.

This sequence joins TRBV4-1 and TRBJ1-1; a possible D gene is TRBD1 (6 bases). Trimming removed 2 bases from V and 11 bases from J, with 15 bases in between. CDR3 length: 13 amino acids. Germline values: CDR1 MGHRA, CDR2 YSYEKL. CDR3 sequence (DNA): TGCGCCAGCAGCCAAATCTTCAGGGGTCGGGCTTTCTTT. This encodes CASSQIFRGRAFF.

The chain couples TRBV10-2 to TRBJ2-7, with D perhaps matching TRBD2 (6 bases). The CDR3 runs 16 residues. Germline loops: CDR1 WSHSY, CDR2 SAAADI. The V end was cut by 3 bases, the J end by 0 bases, with 15 bases between. CDR3 DNA sequence: TGCGCCAGCAGTGATGAGGAGGGGCGTGTCTCCTACGAGCAGTACTTC. Translated: CASSDEEGRVSYEQYF.

This chain connects TRBV11-1 to TRBJ1-1; TRBD1 agrees at 7 bases. The CDR3 is made up of 14 amino acids. The V gene's germline CDR1 is SGHAT and CDR2 FQDESV (reference sequence). Trimming removed 4 bases from V and 5 bases from J; junction bases left unmatched: 7. The DNA for the CDR3 is TGTGCCAGCAGCTCTCAACAGGGGAGGACTGAAGCTTTCTTT. This gives the protein CASSSQQGRTEAFF.

The chain couples TRBV2 to TRBJ1-5, with 9 bases matching TRBD1. The germline gives CDR1 SNHLY, CDR2 FYNNEI. The CDR3 length is 13 residues. The V gene end was trimmed by 8 bases and the J gene end by 7 bases; junction bases not matched to a gene: 6. The CDR3 coding sequence is TGTGCCAGCGGACAGGGGAGTAGGCAGCCCCAGCATTTT. Protein: CASGQGSRQPQHF.

The chain is built from TRBV28 and TRBJ2-3; TRBD1 might be the D (6 bases). V was cut by 4 bases and J by 4 bases, with 15 bases left in between. Germline V gene lookup returns CDR1 MDHEN and CDR2 SYDVKM. The CDR3 totals 15 residues. The CDR3 DNA sequence: TGTGCCAGCAGTTCCCATGGGAAGGGGGCAGATACGCAGTATTTT. Protein: CASSSHGKGADTQYF.

The chain links TRBV7-8 to TRBJ1-1; 9 positions agree with TRBD1. CDR1 SGHVS and CDR2 FQNEAQ come from the germline V gene. J lost 2 bases, V lost 0 bases, and 16 bases had no gene match. The CDR3 length is 20 residues. CDR3 DNA sequence: TGTGCCAGCAGCTTAGCCTTCACGATCGGACAGGGGACTACTAACACTGAAGCTTTCTTT. Translating gives CASSLAFTIGQGTTNTEAFF.

This chain links TRBV28 with TRBJ1-1; 7 bases match TRBD1. Unmatched junction bases numbered 3, after V lost 4 bases and J lost 4 bases. CDR3 size: 13 residues. Germline V gene data show CDR1 as MDHEN and CDR2 as SYDVKM. The CDR3 DNA sequence: TGTGCCAGCAGTTCGGCAGGGGGCACTGAAGCTTTCTTT. Amino acid sequence: CASSSAGGTEAFF.

The V and J genes are TRBV21-1 and TRBJ2-3; the listed D gene, TRBD1, was not tested against the DNA. TRBV21-1 is marked as a pseudogene. The CDR3 runs to 18 residues. The chain's CDR3 is CASSKVTGVPSGAGTQYF. The CDR3 region has the DNA TGTGCCAGCAGCAAAGTTACAGGGGTTCCCAGCGGCGCGGGTACGCAGTATTTT.